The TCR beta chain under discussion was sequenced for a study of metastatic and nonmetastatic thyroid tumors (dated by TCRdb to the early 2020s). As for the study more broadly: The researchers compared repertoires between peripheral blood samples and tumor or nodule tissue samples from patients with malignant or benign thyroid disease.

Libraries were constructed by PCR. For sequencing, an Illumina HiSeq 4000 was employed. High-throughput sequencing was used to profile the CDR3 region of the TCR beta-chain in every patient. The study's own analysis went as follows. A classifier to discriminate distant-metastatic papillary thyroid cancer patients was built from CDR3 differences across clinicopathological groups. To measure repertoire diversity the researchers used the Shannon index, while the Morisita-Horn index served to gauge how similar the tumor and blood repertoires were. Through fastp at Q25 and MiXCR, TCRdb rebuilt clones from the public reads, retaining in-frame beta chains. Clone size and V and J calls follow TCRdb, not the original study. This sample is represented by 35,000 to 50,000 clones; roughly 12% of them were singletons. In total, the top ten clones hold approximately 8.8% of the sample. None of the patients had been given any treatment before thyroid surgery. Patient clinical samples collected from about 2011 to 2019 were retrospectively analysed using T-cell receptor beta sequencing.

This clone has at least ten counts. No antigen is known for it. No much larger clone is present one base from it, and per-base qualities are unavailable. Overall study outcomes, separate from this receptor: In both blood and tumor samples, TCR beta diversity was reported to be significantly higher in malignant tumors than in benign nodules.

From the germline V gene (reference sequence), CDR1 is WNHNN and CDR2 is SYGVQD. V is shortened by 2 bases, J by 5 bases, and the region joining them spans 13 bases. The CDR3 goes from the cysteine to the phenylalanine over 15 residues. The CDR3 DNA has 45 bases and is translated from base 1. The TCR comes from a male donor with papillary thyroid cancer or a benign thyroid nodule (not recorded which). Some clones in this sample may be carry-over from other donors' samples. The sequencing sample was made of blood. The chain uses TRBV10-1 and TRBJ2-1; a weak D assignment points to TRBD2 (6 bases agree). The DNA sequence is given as TGCGCCAGCAGTGAGGCGGCGGGATCTAACAATGAGCAGTTCTTC. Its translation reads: CASSEAAGSNNEQFF.